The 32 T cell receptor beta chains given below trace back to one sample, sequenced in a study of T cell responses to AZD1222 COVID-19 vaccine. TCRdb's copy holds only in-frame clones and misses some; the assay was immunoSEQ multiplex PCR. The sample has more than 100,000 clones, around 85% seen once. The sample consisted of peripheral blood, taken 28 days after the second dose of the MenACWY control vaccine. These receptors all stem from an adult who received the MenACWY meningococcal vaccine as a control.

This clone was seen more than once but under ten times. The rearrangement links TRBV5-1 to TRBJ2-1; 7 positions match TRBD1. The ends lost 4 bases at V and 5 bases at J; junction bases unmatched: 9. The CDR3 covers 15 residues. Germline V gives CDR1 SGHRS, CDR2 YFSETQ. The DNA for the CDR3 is TGCGCCAGCAGCCCCCTACCCGGGACAGACAATGAGCAGTTCTTC. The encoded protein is CASSPLPGTDNEQFF.

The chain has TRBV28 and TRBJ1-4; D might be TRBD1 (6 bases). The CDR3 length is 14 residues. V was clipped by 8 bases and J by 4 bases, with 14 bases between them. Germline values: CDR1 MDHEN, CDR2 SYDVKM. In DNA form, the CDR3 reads TGTGCCAGCCTTAGGGGGGCGGATAATGAAAAACTGTTTTTT. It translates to CASLRGADNEKLFF.

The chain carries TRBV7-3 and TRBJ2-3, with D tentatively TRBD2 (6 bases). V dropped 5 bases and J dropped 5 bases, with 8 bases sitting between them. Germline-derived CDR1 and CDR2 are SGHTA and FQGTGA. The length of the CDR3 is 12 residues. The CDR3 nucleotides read TGTGCCAGCAGCCCCGGGGGAGATACGCAGTATTTT. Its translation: CASSPGGDTQYF.

The CDR3 protein is CASSQLQGLNSPLHF. In DNA, the CDR3 is TGCGCCAGCAGCCAACTGCAGGGGCTTAATTCACCCCTCCACTTT. The chain employs TRBV5-1 and TRBJ1-6; maybe TRBD1 (6 bases). The CDR3 spans 15 residues. V was shortened by 4 bases and J by 6 bases, with 14 bases between the two germline ends. Looked up from germline, CDR1 is SGHRS and CDR2 is YFSETQ.

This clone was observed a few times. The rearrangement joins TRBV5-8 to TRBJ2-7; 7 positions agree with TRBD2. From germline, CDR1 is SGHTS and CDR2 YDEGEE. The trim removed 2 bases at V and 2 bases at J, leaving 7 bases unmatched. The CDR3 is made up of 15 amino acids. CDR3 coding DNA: TGTGCCAGCAGCTTCGGTAGCGGGCGGACCTACGAGCAGTACTTC. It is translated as CASSFGSGRTYEQYF. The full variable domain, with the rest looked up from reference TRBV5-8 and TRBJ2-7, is EAGVTQSPTHLIKTRGQQATLRCSPISGHTSVYWYQQALGLGLQFLLWYDEGEERNRGNFPPRFSGRQFPNYSSELNVNALELEDSALYLCASSFGSGRTYEQYFGPGTRLTVT.

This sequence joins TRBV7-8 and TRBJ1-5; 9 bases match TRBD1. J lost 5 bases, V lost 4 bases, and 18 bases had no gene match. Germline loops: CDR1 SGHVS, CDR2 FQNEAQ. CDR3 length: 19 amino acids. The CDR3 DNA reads TGTGCCAGCAGCTCTCAGACAGGGGGATATCCTCGGGGGGATCAGCCCCAGCATTTT. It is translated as CASSSQTGGYPRGDQPQHF.

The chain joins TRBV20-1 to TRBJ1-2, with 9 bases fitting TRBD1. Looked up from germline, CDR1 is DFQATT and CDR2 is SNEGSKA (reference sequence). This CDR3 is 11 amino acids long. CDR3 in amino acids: CSYRGQNGYTF. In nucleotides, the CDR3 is TGCAGCTACAGGGGGCAAAATGGCTACACCTTC.

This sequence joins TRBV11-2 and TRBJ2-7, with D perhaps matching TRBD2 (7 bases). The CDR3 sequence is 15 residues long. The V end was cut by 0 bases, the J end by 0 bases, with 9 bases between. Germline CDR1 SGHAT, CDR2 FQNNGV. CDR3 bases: TGTGCCAGCAGCTTAGACGGGGGGCACTCCTACGAGCAGTACGTC. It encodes CASSLDGGHSYEQYV.

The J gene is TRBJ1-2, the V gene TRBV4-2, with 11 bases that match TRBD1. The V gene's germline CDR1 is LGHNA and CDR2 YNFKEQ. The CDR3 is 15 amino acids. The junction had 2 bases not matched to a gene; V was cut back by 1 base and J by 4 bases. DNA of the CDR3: TGTGCCAGCAGCCAAGGGGACAGGGGGTCCTATGGCTACACCTTC. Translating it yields CASSQGDRGSYGYTF.

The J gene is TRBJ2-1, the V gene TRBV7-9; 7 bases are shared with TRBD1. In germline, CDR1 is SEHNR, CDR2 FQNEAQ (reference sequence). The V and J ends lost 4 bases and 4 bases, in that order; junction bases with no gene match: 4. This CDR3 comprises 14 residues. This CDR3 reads CASSSWDRYNEQFF. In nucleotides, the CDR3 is TGTGCCAGCAGCTCATGGGACAGATACAATGAGCAGTTCTTC.

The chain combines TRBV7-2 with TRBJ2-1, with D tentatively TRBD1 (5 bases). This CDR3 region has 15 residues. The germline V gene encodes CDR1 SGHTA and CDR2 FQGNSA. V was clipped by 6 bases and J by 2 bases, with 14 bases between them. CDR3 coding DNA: TGTGCCAGCAGGTCACAGGTGACCCCCTACAATGAGCAGTTCTTC. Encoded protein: CASRSQVTPYNEQFF.

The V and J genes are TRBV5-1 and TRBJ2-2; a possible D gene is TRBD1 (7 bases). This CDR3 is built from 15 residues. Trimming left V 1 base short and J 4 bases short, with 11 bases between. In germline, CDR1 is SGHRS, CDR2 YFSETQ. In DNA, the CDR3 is TGCGCCAGCAGCTTGAGACAGGGAGGCACCGGGGAGCTGTTTTTT. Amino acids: CASSLRQGGTGELFF.

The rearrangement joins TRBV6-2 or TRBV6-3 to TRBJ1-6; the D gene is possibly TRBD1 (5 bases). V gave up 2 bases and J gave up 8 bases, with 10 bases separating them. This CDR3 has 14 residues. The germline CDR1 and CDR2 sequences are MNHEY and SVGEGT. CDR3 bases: TGTGCCAGCAGTTACGGGGGAATGGATTCACCCCTCCACTTT. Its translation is CASSYGGMDSPLHF.

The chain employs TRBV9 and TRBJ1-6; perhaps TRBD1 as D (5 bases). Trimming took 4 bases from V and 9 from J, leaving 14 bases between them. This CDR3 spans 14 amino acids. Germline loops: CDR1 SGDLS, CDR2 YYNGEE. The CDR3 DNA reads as TGTGCCAGCAGCTCCGACCCCGGGGGTTCACCCCTCCACTTT. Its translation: CASSSDPGGSPLHF.

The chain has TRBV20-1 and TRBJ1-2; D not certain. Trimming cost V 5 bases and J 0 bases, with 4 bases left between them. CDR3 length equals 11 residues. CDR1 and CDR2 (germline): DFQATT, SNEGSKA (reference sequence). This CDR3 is CSAWANYGYTF. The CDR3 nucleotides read TGCAGTGCTTGGGCTAACTATGGCTACACCTTC.

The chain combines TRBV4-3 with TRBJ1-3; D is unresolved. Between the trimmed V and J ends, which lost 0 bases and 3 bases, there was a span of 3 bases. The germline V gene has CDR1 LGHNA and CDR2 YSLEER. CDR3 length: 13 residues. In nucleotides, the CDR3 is TGCGCCAGCAGCCAAGATCATGGAAACACCATATATTTT. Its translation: CASSQDHGNTIYF.

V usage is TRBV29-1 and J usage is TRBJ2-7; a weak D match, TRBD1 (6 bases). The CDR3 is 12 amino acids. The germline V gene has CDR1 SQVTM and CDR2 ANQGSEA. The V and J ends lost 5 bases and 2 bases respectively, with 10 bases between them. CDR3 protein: CSVSGTPYEQYF. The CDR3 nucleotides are TGCAGCGTTTCAGGGACACCCTACGAGCAGTACTTC.

The CDR3 loop reads CASSLAPALGEQYF. The CDR3 nucleotides are TGTGCCAGCAGCTTAGCTCCGGCGTTGGGGGAGCAGTACTTC. This chain links TRBV7-9 with TRBJ2-7; no firm D call. Trimming stripped 0 bases from V and 7 bases from J, with 13 bases between. Germline CDR1 SEHNR, CDR2 FQNEAQ (reference sequence). The CDR3 runs to 14 residues.

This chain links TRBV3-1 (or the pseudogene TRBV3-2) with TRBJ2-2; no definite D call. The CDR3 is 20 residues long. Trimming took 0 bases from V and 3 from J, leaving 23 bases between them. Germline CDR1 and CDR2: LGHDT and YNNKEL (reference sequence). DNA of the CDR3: TGTGCCAGCAGCCAAGAATCCGCAGGCTTCGCCATATCTTACACCGGGGAGCTGTTTTTT. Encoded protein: CASSQESAGFAISYTGELFF.

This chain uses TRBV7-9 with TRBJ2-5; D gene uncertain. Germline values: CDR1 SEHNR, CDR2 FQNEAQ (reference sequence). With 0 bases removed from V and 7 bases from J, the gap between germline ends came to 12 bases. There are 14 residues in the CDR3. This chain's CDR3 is CASSLASTTGTQYF. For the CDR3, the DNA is TGTGCCAGCAGCTTAGCGTCTACAACGGGGACCCAGTACTTC.

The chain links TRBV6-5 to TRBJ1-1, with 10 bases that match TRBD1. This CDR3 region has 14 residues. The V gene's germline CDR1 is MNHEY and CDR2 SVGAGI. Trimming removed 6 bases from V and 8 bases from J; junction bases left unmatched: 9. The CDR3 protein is CASRKPGQGTEAFF. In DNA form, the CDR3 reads TGTGCCAGCAGGAAACCGGGACAGGGGACAGAAGCTTTCTTT.

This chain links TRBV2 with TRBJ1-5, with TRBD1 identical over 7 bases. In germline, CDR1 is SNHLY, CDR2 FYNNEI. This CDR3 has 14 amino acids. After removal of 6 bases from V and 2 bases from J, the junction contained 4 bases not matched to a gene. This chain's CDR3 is CASRDDRGNQPQHF. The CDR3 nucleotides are TGTGCCAGCAGGGACGACAGGGGCAATCAGCCCCAGCATTTT. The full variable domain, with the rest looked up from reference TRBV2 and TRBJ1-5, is EPEVTQTPSHQVTQMGQEVILRCVPISNHLYFYWYRQILGQKVEFLVSFYNNEISEKSEIFDDQFSVERPDGSNFTLKIRSTKLEDSAMYFCASRDDRGNQPQHFGDGTRLSIL.

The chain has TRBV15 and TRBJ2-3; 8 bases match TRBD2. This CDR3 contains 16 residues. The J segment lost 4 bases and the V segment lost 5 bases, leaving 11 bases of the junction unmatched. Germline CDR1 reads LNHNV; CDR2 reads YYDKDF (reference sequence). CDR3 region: CATSGGGLARADTQYF. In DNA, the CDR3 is TGTGCCACCAGCGGTGGCGGACTAGCTCGTGCAGATACGCAGTATTTT.

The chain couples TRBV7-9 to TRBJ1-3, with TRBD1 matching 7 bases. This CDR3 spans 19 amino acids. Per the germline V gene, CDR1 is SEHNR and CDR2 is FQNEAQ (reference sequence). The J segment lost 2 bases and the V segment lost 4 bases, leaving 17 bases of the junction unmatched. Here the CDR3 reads CASSSYWDSLPTPGNTIYF. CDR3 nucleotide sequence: TGTGCCAGCAGCTCTTACTGGGACAGCCTACCAACCCCTGGAAACACCATATATTTT. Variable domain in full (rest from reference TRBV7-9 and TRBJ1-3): DTGVSQNPRHKITKRGQNVTFRCDPISEHNRLYWYRQTLGQGPEFLTYFQNEAQLEKSRLLSDRFSAERPKGSFSTLEIQRTEQGDSAMYLCASSSYWDSLPTPGNTIYFGEGSWLTVV.

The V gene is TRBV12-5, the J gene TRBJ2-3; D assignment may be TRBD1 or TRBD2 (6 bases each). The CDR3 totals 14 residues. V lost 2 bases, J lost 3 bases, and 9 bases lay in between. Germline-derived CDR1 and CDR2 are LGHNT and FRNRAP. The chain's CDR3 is CASGLTGRTDTQYF. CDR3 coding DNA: TGTGCTAGTGGTTTGACAGGGAGGACAGATACGCAGTATTTT.

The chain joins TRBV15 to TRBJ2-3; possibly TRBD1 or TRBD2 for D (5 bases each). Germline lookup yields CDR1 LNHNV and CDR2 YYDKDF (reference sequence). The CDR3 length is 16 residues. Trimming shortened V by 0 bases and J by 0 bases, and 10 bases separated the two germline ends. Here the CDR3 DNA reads TGTGCCACCAGCAGAGATATGGGGGTTAGCACAGATACGCAGTATTTT. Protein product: CATSRDMGVSTDTQYF. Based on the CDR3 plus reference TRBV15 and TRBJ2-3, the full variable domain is DAMVIQNPRYQVTQFGKPVTLSCSQTLNHNVMYWYQQKSSQAPKLLFHYYDKDFNNEADTPDNFQSRRPNTSFCFLDIRSPGLGDTAMYLCATSRDMGVSTDTQYFGPGTRLTVL.

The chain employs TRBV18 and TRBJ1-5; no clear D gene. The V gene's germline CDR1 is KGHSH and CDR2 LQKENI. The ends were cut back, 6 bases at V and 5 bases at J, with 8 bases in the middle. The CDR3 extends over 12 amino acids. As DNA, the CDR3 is TGTGCCAGCTCCCATCCTGATCAGCCCCAGCATTTT. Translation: CASSHPDQPQHF.

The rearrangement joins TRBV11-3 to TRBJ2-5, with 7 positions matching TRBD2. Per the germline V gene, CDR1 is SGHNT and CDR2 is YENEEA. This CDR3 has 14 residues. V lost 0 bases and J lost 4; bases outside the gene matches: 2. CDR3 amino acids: CASSLDREGETQYF. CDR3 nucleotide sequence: TGTGCCAGCAGCTTAGACAGGGAGGGAGAGACCCAGTACTTC.

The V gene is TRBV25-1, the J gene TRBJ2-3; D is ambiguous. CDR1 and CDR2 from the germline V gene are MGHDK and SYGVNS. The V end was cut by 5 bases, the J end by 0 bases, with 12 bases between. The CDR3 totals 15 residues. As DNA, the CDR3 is TGTGCCAGCAGTTGGAAAGGAATTAGCACAGATACGCAGTATTTT. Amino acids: CASSWKGISTDTQYF.

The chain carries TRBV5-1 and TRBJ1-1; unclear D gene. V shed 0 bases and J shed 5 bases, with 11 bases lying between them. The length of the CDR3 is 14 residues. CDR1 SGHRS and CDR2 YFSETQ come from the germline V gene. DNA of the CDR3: TGCGCCAGCAGCTTGGTGTCGCCGGGGACTGAAGCTTTCTTT. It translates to CASSLVSPGTEAFF.

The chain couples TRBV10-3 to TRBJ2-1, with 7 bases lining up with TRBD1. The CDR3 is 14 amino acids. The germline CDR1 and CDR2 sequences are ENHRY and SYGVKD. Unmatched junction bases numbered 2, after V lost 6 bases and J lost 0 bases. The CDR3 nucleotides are TGTGCCATCAGGGGACAGAGCTCCTACAATGAGCAGTTCTTC. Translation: CAIRGQSSYNEQFF.

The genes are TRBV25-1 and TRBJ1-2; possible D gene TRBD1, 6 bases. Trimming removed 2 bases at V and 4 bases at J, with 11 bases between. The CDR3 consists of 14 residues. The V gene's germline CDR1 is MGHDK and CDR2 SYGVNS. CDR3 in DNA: TGTGCCAGCAGTGAACAACAGGGTCGCTATGGCTACACCTTC. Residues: CASSEQQGRYGYTF.